This entry lists 4 T cell receptor beta chains sequenced from one sample in a study of naive and memory T cell subsets. The beta constant-region primer was an equimolar mix of two oligonucleotides covering TRBC1 and TRBC2. Four rounds of PCR amplified the ligated cDNA using nested alpha and beta constant-region primers plus SP2. TCRdb reanalysed the UMI-ligation and nested PCR reads using MiXCR and keeps one entry per CDR3 protein. The table includes about 90,000 distinct CDR3 sequences, about 11% detected once. Their antigens are not known. General observations from the study: Naive repertoires, especially CD8, held a few larger clonotypes, possibly memory cells re-expressing CD45RA.

The source material was naive CD4+ T cells from blood. The receptors here all came from a human donor in good health.

This clonotype was picked up many times. The chain couples TRBV4-2 to TRBJ2-5; no clear D gene. Germline CDR1 is LGHNA and CDR2 is YNFKEQ. The ends were cut back, 4 bases at V and 3 bases at J, with 12 bases in the middle. The CDR3 is made up of 14 amino acids. The CDR3 DNA sequence: TGTGCCAGCAGCCTCCTAAATAGGAAAGAGACCCAGTACTTC. Translation gives CASSLLNRKETQYF.

Concerning this clonotype: A read error is possible here, since a much larger clone lies one base away. The rearrangement joins TRBV28 to TRBJ1-6; no reliable D call. V was cut by 6 bases and J by 8 bases, with 14 bases left in between. Germline V gives CDR1 MDHEN, CDR2 SYDVKM. The CDR3 is 14 amino acids. CDR3 bases: TGTGCCAGCAGACCAGGCGGACCTCATTCACCCCTCCACTTT. This codes for CASRPGGPHSPLHF.

This clonotype was observed at least ten times. The chain links TRBV20-1 to TRBJ2-1, with 10 nucleotides matching TRBD2. The trim removed 6 bases at V and 6 bases at J, leaving 14 bases unmatched. The CDR3 runs to 16 residues. CDR1 is DFQATT, CDR2 SNEGSKA, per germline (reference sequence). CDR3 DNA sequence: TGCAGTGCCAGTGTCCCGGGACTAGCGTTTGCCAATGAGCAGTTCTTC. This gives the protein CSASVPGLAFANEQFF.

The chain has TRBV5-1 and TRBJ2-3, with 7 bases lining up with TRBD2. Germline CDR1 SGHRS, CDR2 YFSETQ. The CDR3 runs to 15 residues. J lost 1 base, V lost 2 bases, and 4 bases had no gene match. CDR3 protein: CASSFVGGRTDTQYF. The CDR3 DNA follows: TGCGCCAGCAGCTTTGTGGGAGGGCGCACAGATACGCAGTATTTT.